This TCR beta chain is drawn from a study of T-cell memory formation after mild COVID-19. This clonotype turned up a few times. No antigen is known for it. Notes on the study in general: Later expanders leaned CD4+, whereas day 15 to 85 contracting clones were balanced CD4/CD8. Clones from the second wave (peaking day 37) had unconfirmed SARS-CoV-2 specificity. Clones that contracted clustered mainly in CM and EM if CD4+ and in EMRA if CD8+.

The V gene lost 6 bases and the J gene lost 3 bases, with 11 bases spanning the gap. This CDR3 spans 13 amino acids. Germline V lookup: CDR1 SNHLY, CDR2 FYNNEI. TCRdb independently ran MiXCR on the 5' RACE reads; one entry per CDR3 protein. The sample lists around 450,000 distinct CDR3 sequences, roughly 20% seen once, with around 8.4% in the top ten. The chain recombines TRBV2 with TRBJ1-1; D may be TRBD1 (5 bases). Sequencing input: PBMCs or a T cell subset sorted from them (not recorded which). The TCR comes from an adult woman who had mild COVID-19 (a few samples of this study predate the infection). Cell type and time point are not known. CDR3 region: CASRTEGYTEAFF. CDR3 DNA: TGTGCCAGCAGGACAGAGGGATACACTGAAGCTTTCTTT.